The 16 T cell receptor beta chains in this list originate from one sample, sequenced in a study of blood T cells in healthy people across ages. The authors ran a second PCR of roughly 7 to 11 cycles using a sample-barcoded 5' primer and a J-beta primer mix. TCRdb redid the calling of the 5' RACE reads with MiXCR, one entry per CDR3 protein. This sample has some 1.7 million distinct CDR3 sequences, with roughly 30% found just once. The sample comprised blood. Receptor source: a woman aged 25 to 39 in good health.

This clonotype showed up many times. The chain carries TRBV20-1 and TRBJ2-7, with 9 bases matching TRBD2. V shed 3 bases and J 3 bases; nucleotides not matched to a gene: 15. The length of the CDR3 is 17 residues. Germline CDR1 DFQATT, CDR2 SNEGSKA (reference sequence). The CDR3 DNA is TGCAGTGCTAGGGGTTTGCAGCGGGGGGATGAAAGCTACGAGCAGTACTTC. This codes for CSARGLQRGDESYEQYF.

This clonotype occurred once. The rearrangement links TRBV6-2 or TRBV6-3 to TRBJ2-5, with D tentatively TRBD2 (6 bases). The V end lost 6 bases, the J end lost 4 bases, and 18 bases lay between the germline ends. CDR1 and CDR2 (germline): MNHEY, SVGEGT. The CDR3 sequence is 15 residues long. In DNA form, the CDR3 reads TGTGCCAGCAGATCCCCTAAGAGGGGAGGAGAGACCCAGTACTTC. Its translation is CASRSPKRGGETQYF.

The chain couples TRBV12-3 or TRBV12-4 to TRBJ2-1; no definite D call. V lost 3 bases and J lost 10, with 13 bases in between. The CDR3 extends over 13 amino acids. The CDR3 bases are TGTGCCAGCAGTTTTTCAGGTATTTCCGAGCAGTTCTTC. Translating gives CASSFSGISEQFF.

This clonotype showed up just a few times. The chain joins TRBV9 to TRBJ1-4; a weak D match, TRBD1 (6 bases). Germline CDR1 is SGDLS and CDR2 is YYNGEE. The length of the CDR3 is 15 residues. V lost 1 base and J 1 base, leaving 8 bases between the germline ends. The CDR3 coding sequence is TGTGCCAGCAGCGTACAGGGGATAACTAATGAAAAACTGTTTTTT. This sequence encodes CASSVQGITNEKLFF.

This clonotype came up many times. The chain has TRBV4-2 and TRBJ2-7; D tentatively fits TRBD1 or TRBD2 (6 bases each). In germline, CDR1 is LGHNA, CDR2 YNFKEQ. The CDR3 sequence is 13 residues long. The germline V and J ends were trimmed by 0 bases and 5 bases, with 8 bases remaining between them. The CDR3 nucleotides are TGTGCCAGCAGCCAAGACGGGGGCGACGAGCAGTACTTC. Its protein product is CASSQDGGDEQYF.

This clonotype has a handful of counts. This sequence joins TRBV18 and TRBJ1-2; possible D gene TRBD1, 5 bases. Germline V lookup: CDR1 KGHSH, CDR2 LQKENI. CDR3 length equals 15 residues. The V gene lost 1 base and the J gene lost 4 bases, with 13 bases spanning the gap. The CDR3 loop reads CASSPRGRVLYGYTF. CDR3 sequence (DNA): TGTGCCAGCTCACCACGAGGCAGGGTTCTCTATGGCTACACCTTC.

The chain has TRBV29-1 and TRBJ2-3; 8 nucleotides agree with TRBD2. The V gene end was trimmed by 4 bases and the J gene end by 3 bases; junction bases not matched to a gene: 12. The CDR3 spans 16 residues. The germline V gene has CDR1 SQVTM and CDR2 ANQGSEA. The DNA for the CDR3 is TGCAGCGTTGTCTCGGTTTACGGGGGGGTGACAGATACGCAGTATTTT. Amino acids: CSVVSVYGGVTDTQYF.

Here the CDR3 DNA reads TGTGCCAGCAGTGAGGGAGGCGGATTTAATTCACCCCTCCACTTT. This encodes CASSEGGGFNSPLHF. The rearrangement joins TRBV12-3 or TRBV12-4 to TRBJ1-6; no definite D call. CDR3 size: 15 residues. V lost 5 bases and J lost 6, with 14 bases in between.

As to this clonotype: A read error may be the cause here, since a much bigger clone is one base away. Without the conserved terminal phenylalanine or tryptophan, this CDR3 likely stems from a read error. The V call is TRBV7-2, the J call TRBJ2-5, with unresolved D. This CDR3 is 14 amino acids long. CDR1 is SGHTA, CDR2 FQGNSA, per germline. V was cut by 2 bases and J by 5 bases, with 12 bases left in between. The CDR3 DNA reads TGTGCCAGCAGCTTAAGTCAGGTAGCCGAGACCCAGTACTTA. Amino acid sequence: CASSLSQVAETQYL.

This clonotype was detected a few times. The chain is built from TRBV20-1 and TRBJ1-1, with 9 positions matching TRBD1. This CDR3 contains 14 residues. Germline assignment: CDR1 DFQATT and CDR2 SNEGSKA (reference sequence). V was pared by 5 bases and J by 3 bases, with 7 bases of the junction left unmatched. CDR3 bases: TGCAGTGCTTGGTCGGACAGGGGATACACTGAAGCTTTCTTT. Translated, it gives CSAWSDRGYTEAFF.

This clonotype occurred a few times. This chain connects TRBV6-1 to TRBJ1-5; D might be TRBD1 (6 bases). CDR3 length: 12 residues. Germline V CDR1 and CDR2: MNHNS, SASEGT. Between the trimmed V and J ends, which lost 8 bases and 3 bases, there was a span of 8 bases. Here the CDR3 reads CASDRHNQPQHF. CDR3 DNA sequence: TGTGCCAGCGACAGGCACAATCAGCCCCAGCATTTT.

The chain employs TRBV7-2 and TRBJ1-1, with D perhaps matching TRBD1 (5 bases). The length of the CDR3 is 15 residues. V was pared by 1 base and J by 2 bases, with 11 bases between. Germline loops: CDR1 SGHTA, CDR2 FQGNSA. CDR3 sequence (DNA): TGTGCCAGCAGCTTAGACGGACACCGAAACACTGAAGCTTTCTTT. Protein product: CASSLDGHRNTEAFF.

Comment on this clonotype: A much larger clone is a single base away; this may be a read error. The CDR3 does not close with the conserved phenylalanine or tryptophan, likely indicating a read error. The CDR3 DNA sequence: TGCAGTGCCAGACAGGACACTGAAGCTTTCGTT. Protein product: CSARQDTEAFV. The chain carries TRBV20-1 and TRBJ1-1; possibly TRBD1 for D (6 bases). This CDR3 is built from 11 residues. V was shortened by 6 bases and J by 3 bases, with 8 bases between the two germline ends. The V gene's germline CDR1 is DFQATT and CDR2 SNEGSKA (reference sequence).

This clonotype was seen ten or more times. CDR3 region: CSASLKAYEQYF. As DNA, the CDR3 is TGCAGTGCTAGTTTGAAGGCCTACGAGCAGTACTTC. The chain combines TRBV20-1 with TRBJ2-7; D gene ambiguous. Between the trimmed V and J ends, which lost 3 bases and 2 bases, there was a span of 8 bases. The V gene's germline CDR1 is DFQATT and CDR2 SNEGSKA (reference sequence). CDR3 length: 12 residues.

The chain employs TRBV11-2 and TRBJ2-1, with 7 bases matching TRBD2. The CDR3 runs 14 residues. V gave up 6 bases and J gave up 2 bases; unmatched junction bases: 4. CDR1 and CDR2 (germline): SGHAT, FQNNGV. The CDR3 loop is CASRHGTTYNEQFF. The CDR3 DNA sequence: TGTGCCAGCAGGCATGGGACTACCTACAATGAGCAGTTCTTC. Using reference TRBV11-2 and TRBJ2-1 for the parts outside the CDR3, the full variable domain is EAGVAQSPRYKIIEKRQSVAFWCNPISGHATLYWYQQILGQGPKLLIQFQNNGVVDDSQLPKDRFSAERLKGVDSTLKIQPAKLEDSAVYLCASRHGTTYNEQFFGPGTRLTVL.

The rearrangement uses TRBV6-6 and TRBJ2-3; D remains ambiguous. The V end lost 5 bases, the J end lost 3 bases, and 6 bases lay between the germline ends. Germline V lookup: CDR1 MNHNY, CDR2 SVGAGI (reference sequence). CDR3 length equals 12 residues. The CDR3 DNA is TGTGCCAGCAGTCAGCAAACAGATACGCAGTATTTT. This sequence encodes CASSQQTDTQYF.